Each of the 25 T cell receptor beta chains below was sequenced from the same sample in a study of T cell changes during pregnancy in multiple sclerosis. Clones were sequenced by immunoSEQ multiplex PCR, and TCRdb holds only the in-frame ones, with some missing. Of approximately 90,000 clones listed, 94% are singletons. The specimen was peripheral blood, collected in the third trimester of pregnancy. Receptors were obtained from a female donor with multiple sclerosis, enrolled in a pregnancy study.

The chain uses TRBV7-9 and TRBJ2-3; D unclear. This CDR3 spans 14 amino acids. Trimming left V 6 bases short and J 2 bases short, with 12 bases between. The V gene's germline CDR1 is SEHNR and CDR2 FQNEAQ (reference sequence). In DNA, the CDR3 is TGTGCCAGCAGGCGGTCGGCGGACACAGATACGCAGTATTTT. Its protein is CASRRSADTDTQYF.

This chain links TRBV27 with TRBJ1-2; 8 nucleotides line up with TRBD1. The V and J ends lost 1 base and 6 bases, in that order; junction bases with no gene match: 16. The CDR3 consists of 18 residues. The V gene's germline CDR1 is MNHEY and CDR2 SMNVEV (reference sequence). The CDR3 DNA sequence: TGTGCCAGCAGTTTATTCCCGCTCCTAGAGACAGGGGCCCATGGCTACACCTTC. Protein sequence: CASSLFPLLETGAHGYTF.

V gene TRBV11-3 combines with J gene TRBJ2-2; 7 bases align to TRBD1. This CDR3 spans 13 amino acids. Losses at the gene ends were 9 bases for V and 7 bases for J; bases not matched to a gene: 8. Germline lookup yields CDR1 SGHNT and CDR2 YENEEA. In DNA, the CDR3 is TGTGCCAGTCGACAGGGTCGATTCGGGGAGCTGTTTTTT. It translates to CASRQGRFGELFF.

The gene calls are TRBV25-1 and TRBJ2-5; D unresolved. The CDR3 is made up of 16 amino acids. The germline V and J ends were trimmed by 3 bases and 3 bases, with 17 bases remaining between them. Germline values: CDR1 MGHDK, CDR2 SYGVNS. CDR3 nucleotide sequence: TGTGCCAGCAGTGATTCGATTGGAGCCTGGAAAGAGACCCAGTACTTC. Translated, it gives CASSDSIGAWKETQYF.

This sequence joins TRBV28 and TRBJ1-2, with D possibly being TRBD1 (6 bases). V shed 8 bases and J shed 4 bases, with 20 bases lying between them. Germline loops: CDR1 MDHEN, CDR2 SYDVKM. This CDR3 has 15 residues. This CDR3 reads CASGWTDDPLYGYTF. Written as DNA, the CDR3 is TGTGCCAGCGGCTGGACAGACGATCCCCTCTATGGCTACACCTTC.

CDR3 region: CASSINSGYGQFF. As DNA, the CDR3 is TGTGCCAGTAGTATAAATAGCGGTTACGGACAGTTCTTC. The chain couples TRBV19 to TRBJ2-1, with D tentatively TRBD2 (6 bases). In germline, CDR1 is LNHDA, CDR2 SQIVND (reference sequence). The CDR3 has 13 residues. Trimming removed 2 bases from V and 13 bases from J, with 15 bases in between.

V usage is TRBV19 and J usage is TRBJ2-3; 9 nucleotides match TRBD1. Unmatched junction bases numbered 6, after V lost 5 bases and J lost 3 bases. The CDR3 contains 15 residues. Germline values: CDR1 LNHDA, CDR2 SQIVND (reference sequence). The CDR3 sequence is CASSGGQGYTDTQYF. In nucleotides, the CDR3 is TGTGCCAGTAGTGGGGGACAGGGATATACAGATACGCAGTATTTT.

This chain joins TRBV6-6 and TRBJ2-7; 10 nucleotides line up with TRBD1. Germline trimming cut 6 bases from V and 3 bases from J; bases unmatched to any gene: 8. The CDR3 contains 15 residues. Germline loops: CDR1 MNHNY, CDR2 SVGAGI (reference sequence). The CDR3 region has the DNA TGTGCCAGCAGAGCCGGGACAGGGGTCGGCTACGAGCAGTACTTC. As protein: CASRAGTGVGYEQYF.

V is TRBV15 and J is TRBJ1-2, with a possible D match to TRBD1 (5 bases). Trimming removed 0 bases from V and 8 bases from J, with 22 bases in between. Germline loops: CDR1 LNHNV, CDR2 YYDKDF (reference sequence). The CDR3 sequence is 17 residues long. CDR3 DNA sequence: TGTGCCACCAGCAGAGAGCGGCAGGGTGACCCTCGGGGGGGCTACACCTTC. This sequence encodes CATSRERQGDPRGGYTF.

This chain uses TRBV7-3 with TRBJ1-2; no clear D gene. The CDR3 loop spans 16 amino acids. Per germline, CDR1 SGHTA and CDR2 FQGTGA. The V and J ends lost 5 bases and 0 bases respectively, with 16 bases between them. The CDR3: CASSLDGALTNYGYTF. For the CDR3, the DNA is TGTGCCAGCAGCCTAGACGGCGCGCTTACTAACTATGGCTACACCTTC.

The V and J genes are TRBV5-6 and TRBJ2-1, with 7 bases fitting TRBD1. This CDR3 is 16 amino acids long. In germline, CDR1 is SGHDT, CDR2 YYEEEE. Trimming removed 5 bases from V and 3 bases from J; junction bases left unmatched: 11. This CDR3 is CASRPMTGLNYNEQFF. Written as DNA, the CDR3 is TGTGCCAGCAGACCGATGACAGGGTTGAACTACAATGAGCAGTTCTTC.

This chain uses TRBV9 with TRBJ1-2, with TRBD1 matching over 7 bases. The germline CDR1 and CDR2 sequences are SGDLS and YYNGEE. V dropped 4 bases and J dropped 8; count of bases not matched to a gene: 5. CDR3 length equals 12 residues. The CDR3 DNA reads TGTGCCAGCAGCACCTACAGGGGAGGCTACACCTTC. This codes for CASSTYRGGYTF.

The chain has TRBV29-1 and TRBJ2-2; the D gene is possibly TRBD2 (5 bases). This CDR3 is 15 amino acids long. CDR1 and CDR2 from the germline V gene are SQVTM and ANQGSEA. Deletions cut 2 bases from V and 0 bases from J, with 10 bases between. CDR3 sequence (DNA): TGCAGCGTTGAATCCAGCGGCACGAACACCGGGGAGCTGTTTTTT. Residues: CSVESSGTNTGELFF.

V usage is TRBV2 and J usage is TRBJ2-7; D is uncertain. V was clipped by 4 bases and J by 3 bases, with 10 bases between them. Germline lookup yields CDR1 SNHLY and CDR2 FYNNEI. This CDR3 has 13 residues. The CDR3: CASSAGPGYEQYF. The DNA of the CDR3 is TGTGCCAGCAGTGCAGGTCCCGGCTACGAGCAGTACTTC.

This chain joins TRBV9 and TRBJ2-7; TRBD2 might be the D (6 bases). The germline V and J ends were trimmed by 3 bases and 1 base, with 11 bases remaining between them. The length of the CDR3 is 14 residues. Germline assignment: CDR1 SGDLS and CDR2 YYNGEE. The CDR3 loop is CASSAGDGSYEQYF. CDR3 nucleotides: TGTGCCAGCAGCGCGGGGGACGGATCCTACGAGCAGTACTTC.

V and J are TRBV7-2 and TRBJ1-2; D not certain. Germline V lookup: CDR1 SGHTA, CDR2 FQGNSA. The CDR3 consists of 13 residues. Trimming left V 4 bases short and J 2 bases short, with 8 bases between. The DNA of the CDR3 is TGTGCCAGCAGCTACCAGGCGAACTATGGCTACACCTTC. As protein: CASSYQANYGYTF.

The chain employs TRBV5-6 and TRBJ2-2, with 10 bases aligning to TRBD1. J lost 0 bases, V lost 4 bases, and 6 bases had no gene match. This CDR3 is 17 amino acids long. The germline V gene has CDR1 SGHDT and CDR2 YYEEEE. The CDR3 DNA follows: TGTGCCAGCAGCAGGACGGACAGGGGGGCGAACACCGGGGAGCTGTTTTTT. Translated: CASSRTDRGANTGELFF.

J is TRBJ2-1 and V is TRBV9, with 10 bases identical to TRBD2. CDR3 length equals 15 residues. Germline CDR1 and CDR2: SGDLS and YYNGEE. The junction had 6 bases not matched to a gene; V was cut back by 4 bases and J by 5 bases. This CDR3 is CASSYGTSVNNEQFF. The CDR3 DNA reads TGTGCCAGCAGCTACGGGACTAGCGTAAACAATGAGCAGTTCTTC. The variable domain in full, with the rest retrieved from reference TRBV9 and TRBJ2-1, is DSGVTQTPKHLITATGQRVTLRCSPRSGDLSVYWYQQSLDQGLQFLIQYYNGEERAKGNILERFSAQQFPDLHSELNLSSLELGDSALYFCASSYGTSVNNEQFFGPGTRLTVL.

This chain links TRBV7-8 with TRBJ2-1; D is perhaps TRBD2 (6 bases). Deletions cut 5 bases from V and 3 bases from J, with 14 bases between. Germline-derived CDR1 and CDR2 are SGHVS and FQNEAQ. The CDR3 has 15 amino acids. DNA of the CDR3: TGTGCCAGCAGCCATAGGAGGGCCGACTACAATGAGCAGTTCTTC. Translation gives CASSHRRADYNEQFF.

The J gene is TRBJ1-1, the V gene TRBV7-9, with 7 nucleotides matching TRBD1. The CDR3 length is 15 residues. Germline CDR1 reads SEHNR; CDR2 reads FQNEAQ (reference sequence). V was clipped by 4 bases and J by 1 base; unmatched bases: 6. The CDR3 DNA is TGTGCCAGCAGCTCAGCTCGGACAGGGAACACTGAAGCTTTCTTT. It translates to CASSSARTGNTEAFF.

The chain recombines TRBV9 with TRBJ2-3; TRBD2 matches 9 bases. CDR3 length: 16 residues. Germline V gene data show CDR1 as SGDLS and CDR2 as YYNGEE. J gave up 3 bases and V 0 bases, and 5 bases lay outside the gene matches. The CDR3 nucleotides are TGTGCCAGCAGCGTAGATACAGCGGGAGGAACAGATACGCAGTATTTT. Its translation: CASSVDTAGGTDTQYF.

The J gene is TRBJ1-4, the V gene TRBV9; TRBD1 matches at 8 bases. This CDR3 is built from 15 residues. V lost 3 bases to trimming and J lost 4 bases; unmatched junction nucleotides: 5. Germline lookup yields CDR1 SGDLS and CDR2 YYNGEE. Here the CDR3 reads CASSDGTGYNEKLFF. In DNA, the CDR3 is TGTGCCAGCAGCGATGGGACAGGTTATAATGAAAAACTGTTTTTT.

V is TRBV5-1 and J is TRBJ2-1; TRBD2 aligns across 14 bases. Looked up from germline, CDR1 is SGHRS and CDR2 is YFSETQ. J lost 8 bases, V lost 5 bases, and 6 bases had no gene match. The CDR3 sequence is 15 residues long. Here the CDR3 DNA reads TGCGCCAGCAGTCGACTAGCGGGAGGGCCGGATGAGCAGTTCTTC. This sequence encodes CASSRLAGGPDEQFF.

The chain uses TRBV27 and TRBJ1-1; 8 nucleotides agree with TRBD1. This CDR3 region has 14 residues. The germline gives CDR1 MNHEY, CDR2 SMNVEV (reference sequence). V shed 4 bases and J 1 base; nucleotides not matched to a gene: 2. CDR3 DNA: TGTGCCAGCAGTTCAGGGGGCCCGAACACTGAAGCTTTCTTT. Its protein is CASSSGGPNTEAFF.

This chain uses TRBV14 with TRBJ2-7; TRBD2 matches 13 bases. The V gene's germline CDR1 is SGHDN and CDR2 FVKESK. The CDR3 runs 18 residues. V was clipped by 0 bases and J by 2 bases; unmatched bases: 7. The CDR3, as DNA: TGTGCCAGCAGCCAAGATCCCCCGGGACTAGCGGGACCCTACGAGCAGTACTTC. Its protein is CASSQDPPGLAGPYEQYF.